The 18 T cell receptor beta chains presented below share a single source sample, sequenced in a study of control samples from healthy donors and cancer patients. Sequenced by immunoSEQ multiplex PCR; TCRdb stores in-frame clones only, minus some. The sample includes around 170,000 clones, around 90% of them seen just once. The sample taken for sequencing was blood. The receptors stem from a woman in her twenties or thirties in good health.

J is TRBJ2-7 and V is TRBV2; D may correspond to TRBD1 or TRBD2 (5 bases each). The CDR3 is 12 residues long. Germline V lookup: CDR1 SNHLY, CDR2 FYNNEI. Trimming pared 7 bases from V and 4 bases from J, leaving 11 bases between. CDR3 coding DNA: TGTGCCAGCACCTATGGGGGATACGAGCAGTACTTC. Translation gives CASTYGGYEQYF.

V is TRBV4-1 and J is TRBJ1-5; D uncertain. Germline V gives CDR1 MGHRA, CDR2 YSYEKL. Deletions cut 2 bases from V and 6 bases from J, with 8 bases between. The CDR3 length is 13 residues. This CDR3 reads CASSQKISQPQHF. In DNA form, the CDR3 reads TGCGCCAGCAGCCAAAAGATTTCTCAGCCCCAGCATTTT.

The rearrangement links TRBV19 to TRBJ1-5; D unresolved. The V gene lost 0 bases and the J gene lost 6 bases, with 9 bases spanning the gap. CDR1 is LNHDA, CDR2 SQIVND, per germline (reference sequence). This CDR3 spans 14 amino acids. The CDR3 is CASSIDRGGQPQHF. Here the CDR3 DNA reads TGTGCCAGTAGTATAGATCGGGGTGGTCAGCCCCAGCATTTT.

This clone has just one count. The CDR3 DNA follows: TGTGCCAGCAGCTTATTAGTCGGGACAGGGGTCCAGGGTACTGAAGCTTTCTTT. Encoded protein: CASSLLVGTGVQGTEAFF. The V call is TRBV11-2, the J call TRBJ1-1, with TRBD1 identical over 10 bases. The V and J ends lost 2 bases and 5 bases, in that order; junction bases with no gene match: 14. Per the germline V gene, CDR1 is SGHAT and CDR2 is FQNNGV. The CDR3 extends over 18 amino acids.

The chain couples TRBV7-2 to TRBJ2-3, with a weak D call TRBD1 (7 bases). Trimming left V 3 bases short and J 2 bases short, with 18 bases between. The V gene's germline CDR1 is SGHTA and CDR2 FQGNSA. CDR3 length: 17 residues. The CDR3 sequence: CASSLGGWGQNTDTQYF. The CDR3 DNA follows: TGTGCCAGCAGCTTGGGGGGTTGGGGACAGAACACAGATACGCAGTATTTT.

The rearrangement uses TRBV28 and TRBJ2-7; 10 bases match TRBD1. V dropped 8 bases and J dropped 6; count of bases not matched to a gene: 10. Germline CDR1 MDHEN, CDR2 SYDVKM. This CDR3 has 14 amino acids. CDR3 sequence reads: CASRGQGMRVEQYF. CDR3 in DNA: TGTGCCAGCCGGGGACAGGGGATGAGGGTCGAGCAGTACTTC.

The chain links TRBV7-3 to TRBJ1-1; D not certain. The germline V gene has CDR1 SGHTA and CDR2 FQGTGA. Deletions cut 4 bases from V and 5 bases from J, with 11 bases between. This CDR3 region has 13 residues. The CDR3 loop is CASSSTLGTEAFF. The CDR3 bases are TGTGCCAGCAGCTCCACTCTGGGGACTGAAGCTTTCTTT. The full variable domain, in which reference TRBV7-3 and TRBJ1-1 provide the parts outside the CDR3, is GAGVSQTPSNKVTEKGKYVELRCDPISGHTALYWYRQSLGQGPEFLIYFQGTGAADDSGLPNDRFFAVRPEGSVSTLKIQRTERGDSAVYLCASSSTLGTEAFFGQGTRLTVV.

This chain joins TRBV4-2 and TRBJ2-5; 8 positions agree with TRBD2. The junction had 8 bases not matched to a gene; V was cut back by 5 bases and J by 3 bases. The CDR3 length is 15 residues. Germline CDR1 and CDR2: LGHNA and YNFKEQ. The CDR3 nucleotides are TGTGCCAGCAGCGAACAAGGGCGGGAGGAAGAGACCCAGTACTTC. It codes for CASSEQGREEETQYF.

CDR3 protein: CASRDGSSYEQYF. The CDR3 DNA sequence: TGTGCCAGCAGAGACGGGAGCTCCTACGAGCAGTACTTC. This chain joins TRBV3-1 (or the pseudogene TRBV3-2) and TRBJ2-7; the D gene is possibly TRBD2 (6 bases). This CDR3 region has 13 residues. Trimming stripped 6 bases from V and 0 bases from J, with 9 bases between. CDR1 is LGHDT, CDR2 YNNKEL, per germline (reference sequence).

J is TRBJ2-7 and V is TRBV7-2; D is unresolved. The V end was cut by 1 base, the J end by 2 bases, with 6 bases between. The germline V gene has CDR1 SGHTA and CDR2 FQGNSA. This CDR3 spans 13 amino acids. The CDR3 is CASSLGIAYEQYF. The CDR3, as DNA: TGTGCCAGCAGCTTAGGGATCGCCTACGAGCAGTACTTC.

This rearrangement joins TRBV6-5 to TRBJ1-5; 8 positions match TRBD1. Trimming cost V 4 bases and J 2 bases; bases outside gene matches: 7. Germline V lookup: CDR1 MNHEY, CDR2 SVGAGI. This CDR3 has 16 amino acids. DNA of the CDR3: TGTGCCAGCAGTTTAGCCGGGACAGGAGGCAATCAGCCCCAGCATTTT. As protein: CASSLAGTGGNQPQHF.

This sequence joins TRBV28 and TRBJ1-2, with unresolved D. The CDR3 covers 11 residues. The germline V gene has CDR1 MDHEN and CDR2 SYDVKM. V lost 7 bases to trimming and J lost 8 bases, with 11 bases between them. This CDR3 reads CASTLNSGYTF. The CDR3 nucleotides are TGTGCCAGCACTCTAAACTCAGGCTACACCTTC.

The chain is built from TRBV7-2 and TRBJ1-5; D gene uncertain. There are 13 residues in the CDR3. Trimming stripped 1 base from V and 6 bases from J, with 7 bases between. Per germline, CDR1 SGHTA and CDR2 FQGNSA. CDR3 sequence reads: CASSLEGSQPQHF. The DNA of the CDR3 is TGTGCCAGCAGCTTAGAGGGTAGTCAGCCCCAGCATTTT.

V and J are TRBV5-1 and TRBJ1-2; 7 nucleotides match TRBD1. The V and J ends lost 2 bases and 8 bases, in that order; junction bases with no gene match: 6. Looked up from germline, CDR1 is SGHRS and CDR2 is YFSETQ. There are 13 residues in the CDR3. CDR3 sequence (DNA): TGCGCCAGCAGCTTTGGACAGGAGGGAGGCTACACCTTC. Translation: CASSFGQEGGYTF.

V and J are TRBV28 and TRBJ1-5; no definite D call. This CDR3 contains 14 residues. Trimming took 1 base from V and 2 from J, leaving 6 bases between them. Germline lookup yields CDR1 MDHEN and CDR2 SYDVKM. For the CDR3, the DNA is TGTGCCAGCAGTTTATTCACCCGCAATCAGCCCCAGCATTTT. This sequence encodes CASSLFTRNQPQHF.

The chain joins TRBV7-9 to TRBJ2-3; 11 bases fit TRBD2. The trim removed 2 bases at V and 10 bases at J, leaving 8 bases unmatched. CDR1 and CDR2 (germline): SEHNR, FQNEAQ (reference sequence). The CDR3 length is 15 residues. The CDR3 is CASSLYTSGSGAQYF. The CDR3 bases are TGTGCCAGCAGCTTATATACTAGCGGGAGTGGGGCGCAGTATTTT.

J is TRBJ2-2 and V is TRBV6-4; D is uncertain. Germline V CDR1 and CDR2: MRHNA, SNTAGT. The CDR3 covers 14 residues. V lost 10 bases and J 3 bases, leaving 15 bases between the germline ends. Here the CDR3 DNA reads TGTGCCACCCGTAAAGGCGGAGACACCGGGGAGCTGTTTTTT. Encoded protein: CATRKGGDTGELFF.

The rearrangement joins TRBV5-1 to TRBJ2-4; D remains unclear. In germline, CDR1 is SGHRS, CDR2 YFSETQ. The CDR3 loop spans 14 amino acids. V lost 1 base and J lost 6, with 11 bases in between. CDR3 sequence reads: CASSLTIDLNIQYF. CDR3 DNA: TGCGCCAGCAGCTTGACGATTGACCTAAACATTCAGTACTTC.